The text below deals with one TCR beta chain. This entry comes from a study of identical twins. One entry per CDR3 protein, called by TCRdb with MiXCR from the 5' RACE reads. The sample contains around 490,000 distinct CDR3 sequences, approximately 20% of which appear only once. This CDR3 spans 11 amino acids. Germline CDR1 reads SGHNT; CDR2 reads YENEEA. The V end lost 5 bases, the J end lost 9 bases, and 8 bases lay between the germline ends. These same records also appear under a second study, on yellow fever vaccine responses in identical twins. From that report: Twin vaccine T cell responses reportedly seemed partly convergent, partly personalized.

This clonotype was sampled from a woman younger than 35 in good health. The V gene is TRBV11-3, the J gene TRBJ2-1, with D unresolved. Sequenced sample: CD4+ T cells sorted from blood. The CDR3 DNA follows: TGTGCCAGCAGCCGCAAAGTTGAGCAGTTCTTC. The encoded protein is CASSRKVEQFF.